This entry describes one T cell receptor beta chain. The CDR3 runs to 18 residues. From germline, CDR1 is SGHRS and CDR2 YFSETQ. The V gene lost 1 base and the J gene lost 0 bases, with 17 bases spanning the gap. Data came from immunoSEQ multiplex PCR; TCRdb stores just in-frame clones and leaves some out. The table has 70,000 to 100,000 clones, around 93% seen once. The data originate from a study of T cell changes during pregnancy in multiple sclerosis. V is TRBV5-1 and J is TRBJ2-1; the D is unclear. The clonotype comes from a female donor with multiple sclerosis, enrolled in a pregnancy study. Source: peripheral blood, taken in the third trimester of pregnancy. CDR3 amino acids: CASSLTPGAPSSYNEQFF. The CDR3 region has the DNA TGCGCCAGCAGCTTGACCCCTGGAGCGCCGAGCTCCTACAATGAGCAGTTCTTC.